This T cell receptor (beta chain) was sequenced in a study of blood T cell repertoires in COVID-19 (dated by TCRdb to about 2020). For the study in its entirety: Collaborator samples came from the United States, Italy and Spain and covered acute and convalescent phases of COVID-19. The material from the prospective study consisted of cDNA or gDNA derived from T cells, B-cell-depleted T cells, or PBMCs. The dataset comprised deeply sampled blood TCRbeta repertoires from subjects exposed to, actively infected with, or recovered from COVID-19. The repertoires were released in a freely available public database meant as a resource for research on the immune response to SARS-CoV-2. The samples were drawn from the first 160 participants of the ongoing ImmuneRACE study and from over a thousand subjects provided by 6 global collaborators. A de-identified subject ID, COVID-19 status, age in years and sex were almost always included in the sample metadata. Where HLA class I and class II types were available, the types were taken from metadata supplied by the sample provider, not from assay-based typing.

About this clone: Its antigen remains unidentified. Nothing much larger sits one base from this clone, and base qualities are not available.

Based on the germline V gene, the CDR1 and CDR2 sequences are SGHNT and YENEEA. V loses 5 bases of germline sequence and J loses 1 base, and the interval between the two ends is 11 bases. The CDR3 covers 15 residues, taking in both the cysteine and the phenylalanine. This entry keeps only the CDR3 DNA: 45 bases, framed from base 1. Each collaborating institution followed its own protocols to collect whole blood in K2EDTA tubes. For TCRbeta analysis, collaborators shipped samples as frozen whole blood, isolated PBMCs, or DNA extracted from either of those sample types. The paper as a whole reports these results and caveats: Clinical and demographic metadata were provided uncurated, with the amount varying by source and participant.

The immunoSEQ Assay, a bias-controlled multiplex PCR, was used to amplify TCRbeta CDR3 regions from genomic DNA. Under the source paper's analysis protocol: Nucleated cell counts per sample were estimated from amplification of reference gene primers within the assay. Sequence reads were collapsed and filtered to measure the absolute abundance of every unique TCRbeta CDR3 rearrangement. For each sample, productive Simpson clonality was calculated as the square root of Simpson's diversity index over productive rearrangements. The clones in this table, taken by TCRdb from immuneACCESS, are in-frame only. Not every clone is retained; where verified, under half of the shortfall comes from an unresolved V gene, and the cause of the rest is unknown. V, J and clone size reflect that table, while D and trimming were determined from the DNA. A total of fewer than 90,000 clones appear in this sample, about 91% of them only once. The ten largest account for 1.9% of the sample.

Recombination joined TRBV11-3 with TRBJ2-2, with TRBD1 as a weak D call on 6 bases. The clonotype originates from an elderly woman with active or convalescent COVID-19. The sequenced sample consisted of peripheral blood. The encoded CDR3 is CASSQDRRNTGELFF. The DNA sequence is as follows: TGTGCCAGCAGCCAGGACAGAAGGAACACCGGGGAGCTGTTTTTT.